This record concerns one T cell receptor beta chain sequence. Its antigen remains unknown. The patients, who ranged from 18 to 65 in age, presented with newly diagnosed hyperthyroidism lasting under 2 months. The CDR3 contains 17 residues. The V gene's germline CDR1 is MNHEY and CDR2 SVGEGT. Between the trimmed V and J ends, which lost 2 bases and 3 bases, there was a span of 18 bases. The sample comes from a study of T cells in Graves' hyperthyroidism and ophthalmopathy. Overall study results and limits: Most expanded thyroid clonotypes above 0.001 recurred in blood.

Authors of the study amplified TCR beta CDR3 regions from RNA transcripts. The HTBI primer set drove a first-round RT-PCR of the TCR CDR3. TCRdb called the multiplex PCR reads again in MiXCR, with one record for every CDR3 protein. The repertoire consists of around 520,000 distinct CDR3 sequences, with roughly an eighth occurring once and the leading ten covering about 17%. V gene TRBV6-2 or TRBV6-3 combines with J gene TRBJ2-3; the D gene is possibly TRBD2 (6 bases). Sequenced: blood. The sequence derives from a woman aged 18-30 years with Graves' hyperthyroidism. This CDR3 reads CASSYLGAGRGTDTQYF. The CDR3 DNA reads TGTGCCAGCAGTTACCTTGGCGCGGGACGTGGGACAGATACGCAGTATTTT.